These 9 T cell receptor beta chains share one sample of origin, sequenced in a study of T cell repertoires in cytomegalovirus infection. These receptors' targets are unknown. TCRdb re-called the reads through MiXCR, storing one row per CDR3 protein. This table has 150,000 or so distinct CDR3 sequences, 20% to 25% appearing once. The sample here was CD8+ T cells from cultured PBMCs, taken from culture after CMV antigen stimulation. Source of these receptors: a human donor in good health (CMV status not recorded). Some clones in this sample may be carry-over from other donors' samples.

This clonotype has a handful of counts. The chain carries TRBV7-9 and TRBJ1-4, with D possibly being TRBD1 (6 bases). This CDR3 is 16 amino acids long. The ends were cut back, 5 bases at V and 4 bases at J, with 17 bases in the middle. Germline CDR1 is SEHNR and CDR2 is FQNEAQ (reference sequence). CDR3 nucleotides: TGTGCCAGCAGCCCGAACCAGGGGAGACATAATGAAAAACTGTTTTTT. Translation gives CASSPNQGRHNEKLFF.

For the CDR3, the DNA is TGTGCCAGCAGCTTCCAGGGGGGAAATGGCTACACCTTC. This codes for CASSFQGGNGYTF. The V and J genes are TRBV7-8 and TRBJ1-2, with TRBD1 matching 7 bases. The V gene's germline CDR1 is SGHVS and CDR2 FQNEAQ. The CDR3 spans 13 residues. The trim removed 3 bases at V and 6 bases at J, leaving 4 bases unmatched.

The J gene is TRBJ1-1, the V gene TRBV4-1, with TRBD1 matching over 8 bases. J lost 4 bases, V lost 1 base, and 8 bases had no gene match. CDR1 is MGHRA, CDR2 YSYEKL, per germline. The CDR3 sequence is 16 residues long. The CDR3 DNA sequence: TGCGCCAGCAGCCAAGGGACAGGGTCGACTCGCACTGAAGCTTTCTTT. It specifies CASSQGTGSTRTEAFF.

This clonotype was observed a few times. The chain carries TRBV7-8 and TRBJ2-7, with 8 bases lining up with TRBD1. There are 11 residues in the CDR3. Germline CDR1 SGHVS, CDR2 FQNEAQ. V gave up 6 bases and J gave up 6 bases; unmatched junction bases: 1. The CDR3 DNA follows: TGTGCCAGCAGTACAGGGGGCGAGCAGTACTTC. This sequence encodes CASSTGGEQYF. Based on the CDR3 plus reference TRBV7-8 and TRBJ2-7, the full variable domain is GAGVSQSPRYKVAKRGQDVALRCDPISGHVSLFWYQQALGQGPEFLTYFQNEAQLDKSGLPSDRFFAERPEGSVSTLKIQRTQQEDSAVYLCASSTGGEQYFGPGTRLTVT.

This clonotype has just a few counts. This rearrangement joins TRBV7-6 to TRBJ2-7; the D gene is possibly TRBD1 (6 bases). CDR3 size: 15 residues. Germline loops: CDR1 SGHVS, CDR2 FNYEAQ. V lost 5 bases and J lost 2, with 16 bases in between. In DNA form, the CDR3 reads TGTGCCAGCAGCCCGATTTTGGGACACCCCTACGAGCAGTACTTC. As protein: CASSPILGHPYEQYF.

This clonotype was recorded a few times. The genes are TRBV6-2 or TRBV6-3 and TRBJ2-1, with 7 bases fitting TRBD1. Germline V CDR1 and CDR2: MNHEY, SVGEGT. V trimming: 7 bases; J trimming: 1 base; junction bases outside the gene matches: 13. This CDR3 has 17 residues. This CDR3 reads CASTDTGAILSYNEQFF. The CDR3 DNA reads TGTGCCAGCACCGACACAGGGGCGATTCTGTCCTACAATGAGCAGTTCTTC.

This clonotype was picked up a small number of times. J is TRBJ1-1 and V is TRBV6-6; D uncertain. Trimming took off 2 bases at V and 3 bases at J, with 4 bases between the two ends. This CDR3 is 12 amino acids long. Germline assignment: CDR1 MNHNY and CDR2 SVGAGI (reference sequence). CDR3 sequence reads: CASSYGDTEAFF. CDR3 nucleotide sequence: TGTGCCAGCAGTTACGGGGACACTGAAGCTTTCTTT.

This sequence joins TRBV27 and TRBJ2-6; 8 bases are a match to TRBD1. The CDR3 contains 18 residues. Trimming at V came to 3 bases and at J to 0 bases, leaving 7 bases not matched to a gene. Germline CDR1 is MNHEY and CDR2 is SMNVEV (reference sequence). CDR3 sequence reads: CASSLGQAYYSGANVLTF. The CDR3 DNA reads as TGTGCCAGCAGTTTGGGACAGGCATATTACTCTGGGGCCAACGTCCTGACTTTC.

This chain connects TRBV6-6 to TRBJ1-1; no clear D gene. The V gene's germline CDR1 is MNHNY and CDR2 SVGAGI (reference sequence). The CDR3 is 15 amino acids. V lost 2 bases and J lost 0, with 10 bases in between. For the CDR3, the DNA is TGTGCCAGCAGTTACGTCCTCCAAATGAACACTGAAGCTTTCTTT. Its translation is CASSYVLQMNTEAFF.